Listed here are 17 T cell receptor beta chains from one sample, sequenced in a study of CXCR3-negative and CXCR3-positive naive CD8 T cells. The authors prepared UMI-labeled TRB cDNA libraries by 5' RACE. TCRdb reworked the 5' RACE reads into one entry per CDR3 protein, no DNA. Reported are some 130,000 distinct CDR3 sequences; the ten largest clones contain approximately 0.51%. Material for sequencing was naive CXCR3- CD8+ T cells from blood. This sample's subset: CD45RO-CCR7+CD27+CD95- naive CD8+ T cells lacking CXCR3 (TNR3-). Receptor source: a human donor in good health. Some clones in this sample may be carry-over from other donors' samples.

The chain's CDR3 is CASSWDRGSEAFF. The chain links TRBV11-3 to TRBJ1-1; TCRdb gives TRBD1 as the D gene, but with no DNA this cannot be confirmed. The germline V gene encodes CDR1 SGHNT and CDR2 YENEEA. The CDR3 is made up of 13 amino acids.

The genes are TRBV5-6 and TRBJ2-5; TCRdb reports TRBD1, a call that lacks DNA to check it against. This CDR3 contains 15 residues. CDR1 and CDR2 from the germline V gene are SGHDT and YYEEEE. The CDR3 reads CASSSGQMFQETQYF.

The V gene is TRBV3-1, the J gene TRBJ2-3; there is no DNA to check the TCRdb D call of TRBD2. From germline, CDR1 is LGHDT and CDR2 YNNKEL (reference sequence). This CDR3 is 15 amino acids long. The CDR3 protein is CASSPPRGEADTQYF.

The chain recombines TRBV27 with TRBJ2-7; TCRdb lists TRBD1, though no DNA is available to test this call. The CDR3 length is 17 residues. CDR1 is MNHEY and CDR2 is SMNVEV in the germline V gene (reference sequence). CDR3 residues: CASSGFYGQGFSYEQYF.

J is TRBJ2-1 and V is TRBV5-1; with no DNA, the TCRdb D assignment of TRBD2 cannot be verified. Per germline, CDR1 SGHRS and CDR2 YFSETQ. The CDR3 length is 13 residues. The CDR3 region is CASSGERYNEQFF.

This chain's CDR3 is CASSFYVGLRETQYF. This chain connects TRBV5-6 to TRBJ2-5. The CDR3 spans 15 residues. Germline lookup yields CDR1 SGHDT and CDR2 YYEEEE.

The CDR3 loop reads CASSLFPSGSDEQYF. The chain couples TRBV27 to TRBJ2-7; TCRdb gives TRBD2 as the D gene, but with no DNA this cannot be confirmed. The length of the CDR3 is 15 residues. The germline V gene has CDR1 MNHEY and CDR2 SMNVEV (reference sequence).

The chain links TRBV4-1 to TRBJ2-3; as DNA is missing, the TRBD2 call by TCRdb cannot be tested. CDR3 length: 18 residues. The V gene's germline CDR1 is MGHRA and CDR2 YSYEKL. The CDR3 loop is CASSQGAVSAGTADTQYF.

The genes are TRBV4-1 and TRBJ2-2; TCRdb indicates TRBD1, and absent DNA this call remains unverified. This CDR3 has 15 residues. Germline V gives CDR1 MGHRA, CDR2 YSYEKL. CDR3 region: CASSQIGQNTGELFF.

The chain carries TRBV14 and TRBJ1-1. This CDR3 is built from 13 residues. Germline V gene sequence: CDR1 SGHDN, CDR2 FVKESK. CDR3 region: CASSQVERTEAFF. Filled out from reference TRBV14 and TRBJ1-1, the complete variable domain reads EAGVTQFPSHSVIEKGQTVTLRCDPISGHDNLYWYRRVMGKEIKFLLHFVKESKQDESGMPNNRFLAERTGGTYSTLKVQPAELEDSGVYFCASSQVERTEAFFGQGTRLTVV.

The chain recombines TRBV9 with TRBJ2-2; TCRdb's D call, TRBD2, is unchecked because there is no DNA. The germline CDR1 and CDR2 sequences are SGDLS and YYNGEE. The CDR3 sequence is 14 residues long. CDR3 loop: CASSAGPNTGELFF.

V is TRBV20-1 and J is TRBJ2-1; TCRdb proposes TRBD2, but this gene call is untestable without DNA. CDR1 and CDR2 (germline): DFQATT, SNEGSKA (reference sequence). This CDR3 contains 14 residues. This CDR3 reads CSAREWRERNEQFF.

The chain recombines TRBV9 with TRBJ2-1; TCRdb returns TRBD1, unconfirmable since there is no DNA. Looked up from germline, CDR1 is SGDLS and CDR2 is YYNGEE. CDR3 length: 15 amino acids. CDR3 residues: CASSARRGEGDEQFF.

The CDR3 loop reads CASSTGQGGDEQFF. The chain links TRBV2 to TRBJ2-1; the D gene TCRdb calls, TRBD1, cannot be checked with no DNA. Germline V gene lookup returns CDR1 SNHLY and CDR2 FYNNEI. The CDR3 totals 14 residues.

The chain joins TRBV19 to TRBJ1-2. Germline V gene lookup returns CDR1 LNHDA and CDR2 SQIVND (reference sequence). This CDR3 spans 13 amino acids. CDR3 in amino acids: CASSISGPDGYTF.

The chain links TRBV2 to TRBJ1-6. This CDR3 is built from 13 residues. The germline CDR1 and CDR2 sequences are SNHLY and FYNNEI. The CDR3 spells CASSRGWNSPLHF.

The rearrangement joins TRBV7-6 to TRBJ2-7; TCRdb reports TRBD1, a call that lacks DNA to check it against. The CDR3 sequence is 15 residues long. Germline-derived CDR1 and CDR2 are SGHVS and FNYEAQ. The CDR3 reads CASSLAPGQTYEQYF. Complete variable domain (other parts from reference TRBV7-6 and TRBJ2-7): GAGVSQSPRYKVTKRGQDVALRCDPISGHVSLYWYRQALGQGPEFLTYFNYEAQQDKSGLPNDRFSAERPEGSISTLTIQRTEQRDSAMYRCASSLAPGQTYEQYFGPGTRLTVT.